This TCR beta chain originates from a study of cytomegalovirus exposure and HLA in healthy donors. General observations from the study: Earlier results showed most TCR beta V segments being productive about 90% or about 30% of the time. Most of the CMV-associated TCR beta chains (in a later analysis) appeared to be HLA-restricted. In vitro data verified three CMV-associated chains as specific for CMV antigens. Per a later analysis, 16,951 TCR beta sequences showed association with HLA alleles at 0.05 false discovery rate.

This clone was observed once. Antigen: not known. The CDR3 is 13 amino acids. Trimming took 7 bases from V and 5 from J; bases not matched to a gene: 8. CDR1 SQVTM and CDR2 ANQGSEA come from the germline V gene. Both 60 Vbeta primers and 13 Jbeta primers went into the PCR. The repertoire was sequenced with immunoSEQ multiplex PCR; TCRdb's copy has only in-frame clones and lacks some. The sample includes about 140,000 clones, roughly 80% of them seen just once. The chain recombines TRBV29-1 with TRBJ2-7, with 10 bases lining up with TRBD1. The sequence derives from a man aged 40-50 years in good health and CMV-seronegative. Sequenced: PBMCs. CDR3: CSAMGQGNDEQYF. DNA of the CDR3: TGCAGCGCTATGGGACAGGGGAACGACGAGCAGTACTTC.